These 8 T cell receptor beta chains were sequenced from one sample in a study of OX40 agonist ivuxolimab in advanced cancers. The table came from immunoSEQ multiplex PCR; TCRdb's copy has only in-frame clones and leaves some out. The profile shows 45,000 to 65,000 clones, 86% of them singletons. The material sequenced was CD4+ or CD8+ T cells sorted from blood, taken in a trial of the OX40 agonist ivuxolimab. The receptors originated from an adult with an advanced solid tumor such as melanoma, head and neck, liver or kidney cancer.

The rearrangement uses TRBV5-5 and TRBJ1-1; D is possibly TRBD1 (5 bases). The CDR3 contains 13 residues. The V gene lost 0 bases and the J gene lost 9 bases, with 12 bases spanning the gap. Looked up from germline, CDR1 is SGHKS and CDR2 is YYEKEE (reference sequence). This CDR3 is CASSLEGQGKAFF. The DNA of the CDR3 is TGTGCCAGCAGCTTGGAGGGGCAGGGAAAAGCTTTCTTT.

The V call is TRBV29-1, the J call TRBJ2-7; D unclear. Trimming pared 4 bases from V and 0 bases from J, leaving 4 bases between. The CDR3 spans 11 residues. Germline lookup yields CDR1 SQVTM and CDR2 ANQGSEA. CDR3 region: CSVAASYEQYF. The CDR3 DNA follows: TGCAGCGTTGCGGCCTCCTACGAGCAGTACTTC.

The gene calls are TRBV19 and TRBJ1-4; D unresolved. The CDR3 is 16 residues long. Germline V gene lookup returns CDR1 LNHDA and CDR2 SQIVND (reference sequence). V was trimmed by 5 bases and J by 12 bases, leaving 25 bases between them. The CDR3 DNA follows: TGTGCCAGTAGTGTCCAGGCAGGACGTTTCGAGATGGAACTGTTTTTT. Translating gives CASSVQAGRFEMELFF.

V usage is TRBV23-1 and J usage is TRBJ1-2, with 9 bases fitting TRBD1. TRBV23-1 is given ORF status, its function remaining uncertain. The CDR3 consists of 18 residues. Trimming took 7 bases from V and 2 from J; bases not matched to a gene: 17. The CDR3, as DNA: TGCGCCAGCATTACAGACTCCGGGACAGGGTTCGGGAACTATGGCTACACCTTC. Translation gives CASITDSGTGFGNYGYTF.

The rearrangement uses TRBV6-5 and TRBJ1-5, with D uncertain. The CDR3 has 13 amino acids. Trimming stripped 5 bases from V and 5 bases from J, with 10 bases between. Germline values: CDR1 MNHEY, CDR2 SVGAGI. The CDR3 nucleotides are TGTGCCAGCAGTGAATTGTGGGATCAGCCCCAGCATTTT. Translated: CASSELWDQPQHF.

In this sample, this clone turned up a few times. The chain recombines TRBV2 with TRBJ1-6; 8 bases are a match to TRBD1. In germline, CDR1 is SNHLY, CDR2 FYNNEI. V lost 5 bases to trimming and J lost 14 bases; unmatched junction nucleotides: 5. The CDR3 is made up of 12 amino acids. The CDR3 loop is CASSFRGRALHF. The CDR3 DNA reads as TGTGCCAGCAGTTTCAGGGGGCGAGCCCTCCACTTT.

The V and J genes are TRBV30 and TRBJ2-2; D is possibly TRBD2 (5 bases). The CDR3 is made up of 15 amino acids. Germline V gene lookup returns CDR1 GTSNPN and CDR2 SVGIG (reference sequence). V dropped 2 bases and J dropped 2 bases, with 12 bases sitting between them. The CDR3 bases are TGTGCCTGGAGTTCCCTGGGAGCTAACACCGGGGAGCTGTTTTTT. This sequence encodes CAWSSLGANTGELFF.

The gene calls are TRBV6-5 and TRBJ1-1; weak D call: TRBD1 (6 bases). The V end lost 2 bases, the J end lost 0 bases, and 13 bases lay between the germline ends. The CDR3 contains 16 residues. From germline, CDR1 is MNHEY and CDR2 SVGAGI. CDR3 nucleotide sequence: TGTGCCAGCAGTTACCGTAGGACAGTTATGAACACTGAAGCTTTCTTT. Translating gives CASSYRRTVMNTEAFF.